This record covers a single T cell receptor (beta chain). In the authors' workflow: How many nucleated cells were present was estimated from reference gene primer amplification. Data came from immunoSEQ multiplex PCR; TCRdb stores just in-frame clones and leaves some out. V and J calls plus clone size are reproduced from that table; the DNA served to infer D and trimming. The sample yields some 180,000 clones, roughly 83% seen once. The sample originates from a study of blood T cell repertoires in COVID-19. CDR1 and CDR2 (germline): SGHRS, YFSETQ. With 3 bases clipped from V and 1 base from J, the junction kept 4 bases outside the gene matches. This CDR3 is built from 16 residues.

This sequence originates from a woman aged 40-49 years with COVID-19, enrolled during active disease. Material: peripheral blood. This sequence joins TRBV5-1 and TRBJ1-1, with 12 nucleotides matching TRBD1. The chain's CDR3 is CASSWDRGPGNTEAFF. CDR3 nucleotide sequence: TGCGCCAGCAGCTGGGACAGGGGGCCCGGGAACACTGAAGCTTTCTTT.